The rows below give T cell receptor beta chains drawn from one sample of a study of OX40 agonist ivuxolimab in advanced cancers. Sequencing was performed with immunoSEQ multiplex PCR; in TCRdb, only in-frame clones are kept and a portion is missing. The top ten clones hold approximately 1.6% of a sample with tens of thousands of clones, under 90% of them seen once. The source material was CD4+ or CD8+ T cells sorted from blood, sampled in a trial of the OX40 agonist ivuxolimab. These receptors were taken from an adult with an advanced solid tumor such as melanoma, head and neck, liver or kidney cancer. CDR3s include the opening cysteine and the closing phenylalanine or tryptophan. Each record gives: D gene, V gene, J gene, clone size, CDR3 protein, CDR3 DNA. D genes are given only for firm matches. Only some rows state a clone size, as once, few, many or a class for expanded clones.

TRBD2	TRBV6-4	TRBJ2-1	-	CASSAQPGLAGGFDEQFF	TGTGCCAGCAGTGCCCAGCCGGGACTAGCGGGAGGTTTCGATGAGCAGTTCTTC
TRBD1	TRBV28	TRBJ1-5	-	CASSSGTGTRDQPQHF	TGTGCCAGCAGTTCCGGGACAGGGACCCGGGACCAGCCCCAGCATTTT
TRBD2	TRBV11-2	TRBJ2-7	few	CASSLVAGAVYEQYF	TGTGCCAGCAGCTTAGTAGCGGGAGCAGTCTACGAGCAGTACTTC
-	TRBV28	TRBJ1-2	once	CASREGGNYGYTF	TGTGCCAGCAGGGAGGGGGGTAACTATGGCTACACCTTC
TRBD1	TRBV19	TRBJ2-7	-	CASSVDRSYEQYF	TGTGCCAGTAGTGTGGACAGGTCCTACGAGCAGTACTTC
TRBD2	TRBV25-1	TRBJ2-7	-	CASSRLAGNSYEQYF	TGTGCCAGCAGTCGTCTAGCGGGGAACTCCTACGAGCAGTACTTC
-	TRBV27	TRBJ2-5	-	CASSLWAGGETQYF	TGTGCCAGCAGTTTATGGGCAGGGGGGGAGACCCAGTACTTC
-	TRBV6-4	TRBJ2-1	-	CASSEGEESYNEQFF	TGTGCCAGCAGTGAGGGGGAGGAAAGCTACAATGAGCAGTTCTTC
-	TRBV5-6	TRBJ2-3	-	CASSLGGPDTQYF	TGTGCCAGCAGCTTGGGGGGCCCGGATACGCAGTATTTT
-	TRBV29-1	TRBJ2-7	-	CSVGLGTTRRYEQYF	TGCAGCGTTGGACTCGGGACAACCCGACGCTACGAGCAGTACTTC
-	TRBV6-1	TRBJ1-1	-	CASSTKSRNTEAFF	TGTGCCAGCTCAACGAAGAGCCGCAACACTGAAGCTTTCTTT
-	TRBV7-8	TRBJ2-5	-	CASSLDRMETQYF	TGTGCCAGCAGCTTAGACAGGATGGAGACCCAGTACTTC
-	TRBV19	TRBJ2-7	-	CASGGDTTYEQYF	TGTGCCTCAGGAGGGGACACCACCTACGAGCAGTACTTC
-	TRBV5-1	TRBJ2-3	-	CASRDISTDTQYF	TGCGCCAGCCGAGATATTAGCACAGATACGCAGTATTTT
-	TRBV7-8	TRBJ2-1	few	CASSPGTREREQFF	TGTGCCAGCAGCCCTGGGACCCGAGAACGTGAGCAGTTCTTC
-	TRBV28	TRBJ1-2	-	CASSVSAGNYGYTF	TGTGCCAGCAGTGTATCCGCGGGGAACTATGGCTACACCTTC
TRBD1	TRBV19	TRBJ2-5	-	CASSVSGGETQYF	TGTGCCAGTAGTGTCTCAGGGGGAGAGACCCAGTACTTC
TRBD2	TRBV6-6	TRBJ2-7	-	CASSYEGGGTYEQYF	TGTGCCAGCAGTTACGAGGGCGGGGGAACCTACGAGCAGTACTTC
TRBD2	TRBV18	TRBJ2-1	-	CASSPGLDNEQFF	TGTGCCAGCTCACCGGGACTAGACAATGAGCAGTTCTTC
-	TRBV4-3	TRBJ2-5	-	CASSLRTAPQETQYF	TGCGCCAGCAGCCTGCGGACAGCTCCCCAAGAGACCCAGTACTTC
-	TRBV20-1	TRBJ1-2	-	CSADRDYGYTF	TGCAGTGCTGATAGGGACTATGGCTACACCTTC
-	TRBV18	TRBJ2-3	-	CASSPLSSSDTQYF	TGTGCCAGCTCGCCCCTCTCTAGTTCTGATACGCAGTATTTT
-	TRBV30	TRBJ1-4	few	CAWSKGANEKLFF	TGTGCCTGGAGTAAAGGGGCTAATGAAAAACTGTTTTTT
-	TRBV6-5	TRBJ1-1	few	CASSYVGGANTEAFF	TGTGCCAGCAGTTACGTGGGGGGCGCGAACACTGAAGCTTTCTTT
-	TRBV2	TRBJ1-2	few	CASSAGTSGYTF	TGTGCCAGCAGTGCTGGGACTTCTGGCTACACCTTC
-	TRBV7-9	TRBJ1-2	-	CASGWVGAHGYTF	TGTGCCAGCGGATGGGTGGGGGCGCATGGCTACACCTTC
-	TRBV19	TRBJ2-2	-	CASSLSINTGELFF	TGTGCCAGTAGTTTATCAATAAACACCGGGGAGCTGTTTTTT
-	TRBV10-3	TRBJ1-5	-	CANAAGPSWPQHF	TGTGCCAACGCCGCCGGACCGAGCTGGCCCCAGCATTTT